The T cell receptor beta chain under discussion was sequenced for a study of blood T cell repertoires in COVID-19. Study context: The United States, Italy and Spain supplied acute and convalescent COVID-19 samples. The cDNA or gDNA used as material had been derived from T cells, B-cell-depleted T cells, or PBMCs.

Authors' processing steps: Estimated nucleated cell counts came from reference gene primer amplification. Profiled with immunoSEQ multiplex PCR; TCRdb holds only in-frame clones, not every one. V and J calls and clone size come straight from that table; D and trimming were deduced from the DNA. The sample yields roughly 120,000 clones, about 72% seen once. The sequence came from a woman in her fifties or sixties with acute or convalescent COVID-19. Input material: peripheral blood.

CDR3 nucleotides: TGTGCCAGCAGCCCCCTCGACAGCAAAGAGACCCAGTACTTC. It translates to CASSPLDSKETQYF. The chain carries TRBV4-2 and TRBJ2-5, with a tentative D call TRBD1 (5 bases). The V end lost 4 bases, the J end lost 3 bases, and 12 bases lay between the germline ends. The V gene's germline CDR1 is LGHNA and CDR2 YNFKEQ. The CDR3 has 14 residues.